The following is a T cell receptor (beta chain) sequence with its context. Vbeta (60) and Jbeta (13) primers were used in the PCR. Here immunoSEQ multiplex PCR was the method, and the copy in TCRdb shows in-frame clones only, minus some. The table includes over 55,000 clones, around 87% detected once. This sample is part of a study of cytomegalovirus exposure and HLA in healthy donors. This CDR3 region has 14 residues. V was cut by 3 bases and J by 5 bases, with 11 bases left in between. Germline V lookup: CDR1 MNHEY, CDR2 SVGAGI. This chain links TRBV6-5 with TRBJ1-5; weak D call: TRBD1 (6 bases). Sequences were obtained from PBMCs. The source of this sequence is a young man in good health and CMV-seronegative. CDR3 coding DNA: TGTGCCAGCAGTTATACAGGGAGTTATCAGCCCCAGCATTTT. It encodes CASSYTGSYQPQHF.